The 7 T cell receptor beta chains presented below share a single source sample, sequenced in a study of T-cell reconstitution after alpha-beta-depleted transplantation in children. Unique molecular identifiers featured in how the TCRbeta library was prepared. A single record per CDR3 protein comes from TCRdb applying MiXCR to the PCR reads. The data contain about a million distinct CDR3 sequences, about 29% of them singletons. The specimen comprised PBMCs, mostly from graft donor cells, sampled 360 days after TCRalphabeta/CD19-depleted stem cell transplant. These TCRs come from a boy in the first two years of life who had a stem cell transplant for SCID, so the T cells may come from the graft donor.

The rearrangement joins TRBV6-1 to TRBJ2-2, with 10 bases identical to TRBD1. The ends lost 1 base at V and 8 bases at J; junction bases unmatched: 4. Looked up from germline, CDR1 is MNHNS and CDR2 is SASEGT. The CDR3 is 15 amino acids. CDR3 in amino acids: CASSEGQGARGELFF. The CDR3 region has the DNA TGTGCCAGCAGTGAAGGACAGGGGGCGAGGGGGGAGCTGTTTTTT.

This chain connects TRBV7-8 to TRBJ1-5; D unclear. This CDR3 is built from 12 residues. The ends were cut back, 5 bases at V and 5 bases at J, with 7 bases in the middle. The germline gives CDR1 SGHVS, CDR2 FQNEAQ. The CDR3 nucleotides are TGTGCCAGCAGCCTTCATTATCAGCCCCAGCATTTT. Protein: CASSLHYQPQHF.

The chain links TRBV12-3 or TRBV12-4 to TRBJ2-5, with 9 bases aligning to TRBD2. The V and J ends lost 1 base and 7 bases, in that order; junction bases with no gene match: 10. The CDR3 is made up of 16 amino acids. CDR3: CASSLEAGGPVGTQYF. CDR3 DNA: TGTGCCAGCAGTTTAGAGGCGGGGGGGCCGGTCGGGACCCAGTACTTC.

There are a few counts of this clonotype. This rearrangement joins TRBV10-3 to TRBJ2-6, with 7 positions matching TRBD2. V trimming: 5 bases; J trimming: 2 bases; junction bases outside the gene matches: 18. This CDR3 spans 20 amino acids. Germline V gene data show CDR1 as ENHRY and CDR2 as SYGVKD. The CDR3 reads CAISPLGVAGTKAGANVLTF. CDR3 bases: TGTGCCATCAGTCCACTGGGAGTGGCAGGGACTAAGGCTGGGGCCAACGTCCTGACTTTC.

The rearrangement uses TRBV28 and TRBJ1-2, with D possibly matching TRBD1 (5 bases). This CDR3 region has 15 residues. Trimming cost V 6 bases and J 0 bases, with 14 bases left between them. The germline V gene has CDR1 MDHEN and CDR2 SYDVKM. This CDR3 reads CASRKRQGTNYGYTF. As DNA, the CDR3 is TGTGCCAGCAGAAAAAGGCAGGGTACTAACTATGGCTACACCTTC.

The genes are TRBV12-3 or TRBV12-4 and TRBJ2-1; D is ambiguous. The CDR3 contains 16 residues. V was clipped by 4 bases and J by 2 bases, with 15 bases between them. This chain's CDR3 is CASSSPNRAAYNEQFF. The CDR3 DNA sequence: TGTGCCAGCAGTTCTCCTAATCGGGCGGCCTACAATGAGCAGTTCTTC.

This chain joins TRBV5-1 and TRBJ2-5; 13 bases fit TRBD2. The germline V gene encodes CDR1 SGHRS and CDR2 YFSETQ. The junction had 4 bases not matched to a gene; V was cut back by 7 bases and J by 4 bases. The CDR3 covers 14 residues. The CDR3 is CASQTSGGTETQYF. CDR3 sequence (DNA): TGCGCCAGCCAGACTAGCGGGGGGACAGAGACCCAGTACTTC.